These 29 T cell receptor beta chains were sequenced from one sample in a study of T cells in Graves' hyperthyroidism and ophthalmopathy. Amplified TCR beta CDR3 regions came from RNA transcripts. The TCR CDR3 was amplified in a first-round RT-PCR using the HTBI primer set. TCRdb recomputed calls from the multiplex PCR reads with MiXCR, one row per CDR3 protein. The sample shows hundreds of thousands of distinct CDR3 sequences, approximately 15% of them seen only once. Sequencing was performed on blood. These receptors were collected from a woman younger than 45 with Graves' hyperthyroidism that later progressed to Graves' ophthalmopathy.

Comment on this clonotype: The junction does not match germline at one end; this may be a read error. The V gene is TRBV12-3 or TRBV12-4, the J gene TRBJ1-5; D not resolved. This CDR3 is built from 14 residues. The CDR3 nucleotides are TGTGCCAGCAGTCTTCGACCTAGCGATCAGCCCCAGCATTTT. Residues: CASSLRPSDQPQHF.

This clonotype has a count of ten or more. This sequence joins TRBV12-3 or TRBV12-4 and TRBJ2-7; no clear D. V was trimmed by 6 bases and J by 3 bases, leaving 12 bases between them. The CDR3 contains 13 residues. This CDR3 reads CASSTGEFYEQYF. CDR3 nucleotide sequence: TGTGCCAGCAGCACCGGAGAATTCTACGAGCAGTACTTC.

CDR3 coding DNA: TGTGCCAGCGAATCCAGCGGGGGGCCTTTAGATACGCAGTATTTT. It is translated as CASESSGGPLDTQYF. This chain links TRBV5-4 with TRBJ2-3; 9 nucleotides agree with TRBD2. Germline V CDR1 and CDR2: SGHNT, YYREEE (reference sequence). Trimming removed 7 bases from V and 5 bases from J; junction bases left unmatched: 11. This CDR3 spans 15 amino acids.

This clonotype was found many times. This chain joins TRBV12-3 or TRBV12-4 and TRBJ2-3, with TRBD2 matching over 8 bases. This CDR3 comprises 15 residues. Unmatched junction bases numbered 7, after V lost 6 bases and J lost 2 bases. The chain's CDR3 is CASSLTSGLTDTQYF. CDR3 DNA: TGTGCCAGCAGCCTCACTAGCGGACTCACAGATACGCAGTATTTT.

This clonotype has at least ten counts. CDR3 coding DNA: TGTGCCATTCAGCTCACCGGGACTACCTCCAACACCGGGGAGCTGTTTTTT. It encodes CAIQLTGTTSNTGELFF. The rearrangement uses TRBV10-3 and TRBJ2-2; 7 bases match TRBD2. CDR3 length: 17 amino acids. J was trimmed by 2 bases and V by 9 bases; bases with no gene match: 15. Germline V CDR1 and CDR2: ENHRY, SYGVKD.

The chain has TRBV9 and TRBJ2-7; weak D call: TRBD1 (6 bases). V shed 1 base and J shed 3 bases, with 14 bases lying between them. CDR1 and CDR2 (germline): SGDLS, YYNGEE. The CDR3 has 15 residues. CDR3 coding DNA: TGTGCCAGCAGCGTAAGGGACACCAACGTCTACGAGCAGTACTTC. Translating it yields CASSVRDTNVYEQYF. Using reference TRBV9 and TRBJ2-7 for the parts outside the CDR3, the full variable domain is DSGVTQTPKHLITATGQRVTLRCSPRSGDLSVYWYQQSLDQGLQFLIQYYNGEERAKGNILERFSAQQFPDLHSELNLSSLELGDSALYFCASSVRDTNVYEQYFGPGTRLTVT.

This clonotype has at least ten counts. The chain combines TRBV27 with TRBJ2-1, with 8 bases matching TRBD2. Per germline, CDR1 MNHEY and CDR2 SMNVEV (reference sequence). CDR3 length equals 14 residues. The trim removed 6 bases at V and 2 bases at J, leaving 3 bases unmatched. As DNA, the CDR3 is TGTGCCAGCAGCGAAGCGGGGGCCTACAATGAGCAGTTCTTC. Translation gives CASSEAGAYNEQFF.

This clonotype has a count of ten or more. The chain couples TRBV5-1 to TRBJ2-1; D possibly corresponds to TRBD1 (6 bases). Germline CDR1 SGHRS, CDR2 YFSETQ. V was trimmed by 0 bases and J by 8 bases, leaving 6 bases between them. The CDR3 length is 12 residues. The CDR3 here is CASSLEGDEQFF. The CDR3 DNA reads TGCGCCAGCAGCTTGGAGGGGGATGAGCAGTTCTTC.

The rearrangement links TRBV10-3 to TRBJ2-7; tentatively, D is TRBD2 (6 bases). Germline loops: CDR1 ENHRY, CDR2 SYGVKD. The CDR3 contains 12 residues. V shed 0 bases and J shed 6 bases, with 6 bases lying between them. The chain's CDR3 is CAISESGGEQYF. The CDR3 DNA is TGTGCCATCAGTGAGTCGGGGGGCGAGCAGTACTTC.

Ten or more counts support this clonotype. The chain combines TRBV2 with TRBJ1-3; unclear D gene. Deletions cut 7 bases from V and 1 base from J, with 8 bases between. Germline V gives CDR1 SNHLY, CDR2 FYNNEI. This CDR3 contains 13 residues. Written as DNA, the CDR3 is TGTGCCAGCAACGAGGGTTCTGGAAACACCATATATTTT. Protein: CASNEGSGNTIYF.

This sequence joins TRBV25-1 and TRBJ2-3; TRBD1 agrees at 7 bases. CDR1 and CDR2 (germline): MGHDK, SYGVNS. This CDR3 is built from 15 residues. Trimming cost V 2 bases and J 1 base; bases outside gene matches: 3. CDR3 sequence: CASSEEQGGTDTQYF. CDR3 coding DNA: TGTGCCAGCAGTGAAGAGCAGGGGGGCACAGATACGCAGTATTTT.

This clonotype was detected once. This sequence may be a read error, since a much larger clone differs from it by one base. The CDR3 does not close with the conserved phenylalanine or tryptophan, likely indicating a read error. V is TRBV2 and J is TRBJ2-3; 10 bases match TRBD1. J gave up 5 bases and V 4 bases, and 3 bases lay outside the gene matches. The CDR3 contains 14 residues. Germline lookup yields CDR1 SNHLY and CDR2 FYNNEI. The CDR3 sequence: CASSAGQGIDTQYL. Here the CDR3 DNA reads TGTGCCAGCAGTGCGGGACAGGGGATAGATACGCAGTATCTT.

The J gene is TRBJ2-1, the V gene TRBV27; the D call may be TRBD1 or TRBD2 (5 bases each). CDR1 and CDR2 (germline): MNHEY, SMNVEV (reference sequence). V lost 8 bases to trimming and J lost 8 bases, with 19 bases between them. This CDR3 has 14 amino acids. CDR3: CASESGPTADEQFF. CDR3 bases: TGTGCCAGCGAATCGGGACCAACCGCCGATGAGCAGTTCTTC.

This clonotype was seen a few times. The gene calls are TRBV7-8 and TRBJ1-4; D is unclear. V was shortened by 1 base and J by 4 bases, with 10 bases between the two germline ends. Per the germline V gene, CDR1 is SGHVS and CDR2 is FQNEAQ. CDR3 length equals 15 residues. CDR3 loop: CASSLVGGFNEKLFF. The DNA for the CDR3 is TGTGCCAGCAGCTTAGTAGGAGGGTTTAATGAAAAACTGTTTTTT.

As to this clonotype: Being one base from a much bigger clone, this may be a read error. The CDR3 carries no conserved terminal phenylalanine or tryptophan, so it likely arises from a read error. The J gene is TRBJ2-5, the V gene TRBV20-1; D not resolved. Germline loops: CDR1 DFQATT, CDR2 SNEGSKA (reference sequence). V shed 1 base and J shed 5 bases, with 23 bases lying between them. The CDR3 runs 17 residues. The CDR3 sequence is CSARATLRVLEGETQYL. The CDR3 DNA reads TGCAGTGCTAGAGCCACCCTAAGGGTCCTAGAAGGGGAGACCCAGTACCTC.

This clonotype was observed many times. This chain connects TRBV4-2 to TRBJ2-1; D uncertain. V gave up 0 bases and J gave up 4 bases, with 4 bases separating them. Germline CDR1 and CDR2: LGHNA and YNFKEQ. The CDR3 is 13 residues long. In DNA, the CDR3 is TGTGCCAGCAGCCAAGAACGGTACAATGAGCAGTTCTTC. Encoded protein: CASSQERYNEQFF.

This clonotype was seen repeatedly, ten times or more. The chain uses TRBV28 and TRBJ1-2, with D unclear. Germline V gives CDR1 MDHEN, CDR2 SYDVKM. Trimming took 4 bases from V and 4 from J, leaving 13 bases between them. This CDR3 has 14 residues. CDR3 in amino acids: CASSSLDGGYGYTF. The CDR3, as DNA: TGTGCCAGCAGTTCCCTGGACGGAGGCTATGGCTACACCTTC.

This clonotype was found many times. DNA of the CDR3: TGTGCCTGGAGTGTACGATTACAGGGGAATCAGCCCCAGCATTTT. It specifies CAWSVRLQGNQPQHF. The gene calls are TRBV30 and TRBJ1-5; 7 positions match TRBD1. The germline gives CDR1 GTSNPN, CDR2 SVGIG (reference sequence). The CDR3 length is 15 residues. Trimming took 0 bases from V and 4 from J; bases not matched to a gene: 6.

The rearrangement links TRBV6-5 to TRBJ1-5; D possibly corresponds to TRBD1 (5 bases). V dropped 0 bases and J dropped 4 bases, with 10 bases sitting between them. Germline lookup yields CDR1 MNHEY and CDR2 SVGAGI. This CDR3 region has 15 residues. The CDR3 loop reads CASSYSTGVNQPQHF. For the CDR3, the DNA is TGTGCCAGCAGTTACTCGACGGGGGTGAATCAGCCCCAGCATTTT.

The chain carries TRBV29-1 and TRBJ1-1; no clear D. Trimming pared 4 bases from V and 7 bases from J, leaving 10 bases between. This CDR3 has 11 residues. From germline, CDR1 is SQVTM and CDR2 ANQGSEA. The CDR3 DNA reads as TGCAGCGTTGTTTGGGAATTTGAAGCTTTCTTT. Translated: CSVVWEFEAFF.

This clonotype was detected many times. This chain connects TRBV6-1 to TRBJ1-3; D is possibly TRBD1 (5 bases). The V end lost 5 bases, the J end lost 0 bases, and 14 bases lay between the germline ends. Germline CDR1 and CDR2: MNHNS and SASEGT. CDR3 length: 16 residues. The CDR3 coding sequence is TGTGCCAGCAGTTGGGGCAGTTCGGACTCTGGAAACACCATATATTTT. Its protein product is CASSWGSSDSGNTIYF.

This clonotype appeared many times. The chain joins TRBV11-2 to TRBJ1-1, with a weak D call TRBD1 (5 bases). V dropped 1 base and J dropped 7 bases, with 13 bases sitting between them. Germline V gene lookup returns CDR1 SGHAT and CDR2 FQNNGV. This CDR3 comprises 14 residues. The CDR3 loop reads CASSLGRGIGEAFF. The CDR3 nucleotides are TGTGCCAGCAGCTTAGGAAGGGGTATTGGTGAAGCTTTCTTT.

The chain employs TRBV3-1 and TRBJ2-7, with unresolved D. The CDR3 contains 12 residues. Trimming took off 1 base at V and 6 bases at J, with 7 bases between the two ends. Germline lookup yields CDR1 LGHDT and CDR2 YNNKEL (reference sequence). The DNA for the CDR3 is TGTGCCAGCAGCCAAGGGTCCCTCGAGCAGTACTTC. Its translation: CASSQGSLEQYF.

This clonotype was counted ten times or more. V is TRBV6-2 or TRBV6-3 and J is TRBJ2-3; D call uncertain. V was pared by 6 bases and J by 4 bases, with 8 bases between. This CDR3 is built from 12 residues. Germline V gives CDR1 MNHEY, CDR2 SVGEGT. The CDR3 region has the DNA TGTGCCAGCAGACCTCGTGCAGATACGCAGTATTTT. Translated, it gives CASRPRADTQYF.

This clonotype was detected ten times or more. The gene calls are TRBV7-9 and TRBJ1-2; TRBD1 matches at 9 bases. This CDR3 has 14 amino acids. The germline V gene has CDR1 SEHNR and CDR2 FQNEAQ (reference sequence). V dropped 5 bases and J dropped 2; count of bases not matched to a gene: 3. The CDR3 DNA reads TGTGCCAGCAGCAGCGGACAGGGGAACTATGGCTACACCTTC. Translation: CASSSGQGNYGYTF. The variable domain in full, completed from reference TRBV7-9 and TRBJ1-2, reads DTGVSQNPRHKITKRGQNVTFRCDPISEHNRLYWYRQTLGQGPEFLTYFQNEAQLEKSRLLSDRFSAERPKGSFSTLEIQRTEQGDSAMYLCASSSGQGNYGYTFGSGTRLTVV.

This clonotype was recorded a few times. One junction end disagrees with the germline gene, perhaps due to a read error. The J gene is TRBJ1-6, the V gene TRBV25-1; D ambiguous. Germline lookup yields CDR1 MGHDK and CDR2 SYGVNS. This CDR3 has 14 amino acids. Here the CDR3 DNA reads TGTGCCAGCAATGAATCAGCGGGGAATTCACCCCTCCACTTT. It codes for CASNESAGNSPLHF.

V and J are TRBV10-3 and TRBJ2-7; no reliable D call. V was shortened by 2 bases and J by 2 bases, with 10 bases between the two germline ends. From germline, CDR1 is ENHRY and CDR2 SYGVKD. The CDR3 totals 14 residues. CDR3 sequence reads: CAISERLQAYEQYF. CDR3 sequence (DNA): TGTGCCATCAGTGAGAGGCTGCAAGCCTACGAGCAGTACTTC.

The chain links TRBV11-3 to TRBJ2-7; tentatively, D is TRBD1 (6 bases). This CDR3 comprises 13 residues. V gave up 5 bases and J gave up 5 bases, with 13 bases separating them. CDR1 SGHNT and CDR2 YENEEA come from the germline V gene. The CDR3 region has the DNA TGTGCCAGCAGCCCCTGGGACAAGGACGAGCAGTACTTC. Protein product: CASSPWDKDEQYF.

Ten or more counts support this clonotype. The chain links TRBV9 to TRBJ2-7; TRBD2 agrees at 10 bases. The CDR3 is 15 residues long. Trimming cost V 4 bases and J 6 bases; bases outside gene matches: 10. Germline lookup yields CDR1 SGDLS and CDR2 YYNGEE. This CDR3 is CASSSSRLAGVEQYF. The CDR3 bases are TGTGCCAGCAGCTCAAGCAGGCTAGCGGGAGTCGAGCAGTACTTC.